This note documents a single T cell receptor beta chain sequence. Antigen unknown. The data are from a study of cytomegalovirus exposure and HLA in healthy donors. Study findings and constraints: With high specificity and sensitivity, the classifier reportedly diagnosed cytomegalovirus status. In a later analysis, DRB1 alleles had the most associated TCRs; HLA-C alleles the fewest.

The study ran its PCR with 60 Vbeta and 13 Jbeta primers. Sequenced by immunoSEQ multiplex PCR; TCRdb stores in-frame clones only, minus some. The sample yields 150,000 to 200,000 clones, approximately 70% seen once. Among the donors, all were healthy bone marrow donors. The CDR3 is made up of 17 amino acids. J lost 5 bases, V lost 4 bases, and 12 bases had no gene match. Germline V CDR1 and CDR2: LGHNA, YSLEER. V usage is TRBV4-3 and J usage is TRBJ2-1; 9 positions match TRBD2. The TCR sequence derives from a man between 35 and 55 years old in good health and CMV-seropositive. The sequenced sample was PBMCs. CDR3 sequence: CASSPGVAGGSDNEQFF. The CDR3 nucleotides read TGCGCCAGCAGCCCCGGGGTGGCGGGGGGGTCGGACAATGAGCAGTTCTTC.